The clone carrying this TCR beta chain was observed once. CDR1 and CDR2 from the germline V gene are SGHAT and FQNNGV. With 5 bases removed from V and 7 bases from J, the gap between germline ends came to 20 bases. The CDR3 has 15 amino acids. This sample is part of a study of blood T cell repertoires in COVID-19. Data came from immunoSEQ multiplex PCR; TCRdb stores just in-frame clones and leaves some out. Of more than 250,000 clones in the sample, approximately 83% were seen once. This study enrolled people aged 18 to 89 from about two dozen US geographic areas. Assignment of participants to cohorts was predicated upon participant-reported clinical history. Before being deemed recovered, Cohort 3 donors had two negative PCRs, clearance, or symptom resolution.

This TCR came from a man younger than 40 who had recovered from COVID-19. Sequenced input: PBMCs or T cells enriched from blood (not recorded which). The chain recombines TRBV11-2 with TRBJ1-2; D is unresolved. As DNA, the CDR3 is TGTGCCAGCAGCGAAGATGTTTCAGTTCCCCTTGGCTACACCTTC. It specifies CASSEDVSVPLGYTF. Combining the CDR3 with reference TRBV11-2 and TRBJ1-2 gives the whole variable domain EAGVAQSPRYKIIEKRQSVAFWCNPISGHATLYWYQQILGQGPKLLIQFQNNGVVDDSQLPKDRFSAERLKGVDSTLKIQPAKLEDSAVYLCASSEDVSVPLGYTFGSGTRLTVV.